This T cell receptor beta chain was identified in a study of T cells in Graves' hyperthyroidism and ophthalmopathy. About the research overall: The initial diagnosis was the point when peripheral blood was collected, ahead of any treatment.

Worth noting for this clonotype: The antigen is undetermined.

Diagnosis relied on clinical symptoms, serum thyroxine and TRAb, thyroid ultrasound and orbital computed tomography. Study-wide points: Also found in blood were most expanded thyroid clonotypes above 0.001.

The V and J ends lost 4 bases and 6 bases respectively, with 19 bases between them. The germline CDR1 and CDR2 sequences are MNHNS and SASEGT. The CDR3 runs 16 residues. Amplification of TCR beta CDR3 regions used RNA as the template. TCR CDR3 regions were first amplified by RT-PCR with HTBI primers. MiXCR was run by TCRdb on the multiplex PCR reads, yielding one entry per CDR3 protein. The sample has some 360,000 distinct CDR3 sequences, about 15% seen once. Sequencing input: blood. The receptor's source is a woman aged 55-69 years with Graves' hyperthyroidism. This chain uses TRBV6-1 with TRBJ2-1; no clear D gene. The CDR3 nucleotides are TGTGCCAGCAGTGCTGAACAGCCCGGATTACGCAATGAGCAGTTCTTC. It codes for CASSAEQPGLRNEQFF.